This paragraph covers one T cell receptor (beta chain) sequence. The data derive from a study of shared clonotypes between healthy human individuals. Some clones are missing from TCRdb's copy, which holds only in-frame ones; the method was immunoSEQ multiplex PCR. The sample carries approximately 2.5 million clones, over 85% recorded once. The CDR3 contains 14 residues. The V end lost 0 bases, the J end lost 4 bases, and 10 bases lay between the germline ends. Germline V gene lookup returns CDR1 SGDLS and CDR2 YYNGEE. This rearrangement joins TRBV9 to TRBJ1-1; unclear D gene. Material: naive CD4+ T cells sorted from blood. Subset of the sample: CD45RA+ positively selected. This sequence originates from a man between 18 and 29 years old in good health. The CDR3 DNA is TGTGCCAGCAGCGTAGCTCAGCGCGGCACTGAAGCTTTCTTT. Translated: CASSVAQRGTEAFF.